The 2 T cell receptor beta chains in this list originate from one sample, sequenced in a study of cytomegalovirus exposure and HLA in healthy donors. A multiplex PCR was run with 60 Vbeta primers and 13 Jbeta primers. Repertoires were generated with immunoSEQ multiplex PCR, while TCRdb's copy carries only in-frame clones and drops some. Among approximately 140,000 clones listed, around 75% were seen once. The sequenced sample was PBMCs. The receptors stem from a man between 35 and 55 years old in good health and CMV-seronegative.

The chain couples TRBV6-1 to TRBJ2-7, with D maybe TRBD2 (6 bases). Germline V gene data show CDR1 as MNHNS and CDR2 as SASEGT. The CDR3 loop spans 14 amino acids. The V and J ends lost 2 bases and 6 bases respectively, with 14 bases between them. In nucleotides, the CDR3 is TGTGCCAGCAGTGAAACGGGACTGGGCTTCGAGCAGTACTTC. Translating gives CASSETGLGFEQYF.

This clone has a handful of counts. The rearrangement joins TRBV5-1 to TRBJ1-6; the D is unclear. The germline gives CDR1 SGHRS, CDR2 YFSETQ. Between the trimmed V and J ends, which lost 5 bases and 2 bases, there was a span of 14 bases. The CDR3 runs to 16 residues. The CDR3 here is CASRLLGGTYNSPLHF. DNA for the CDR3: TGCGCCAGCAGGTTGCTCGGAGGAACCTATAATTCACCCCTCCACTTT.